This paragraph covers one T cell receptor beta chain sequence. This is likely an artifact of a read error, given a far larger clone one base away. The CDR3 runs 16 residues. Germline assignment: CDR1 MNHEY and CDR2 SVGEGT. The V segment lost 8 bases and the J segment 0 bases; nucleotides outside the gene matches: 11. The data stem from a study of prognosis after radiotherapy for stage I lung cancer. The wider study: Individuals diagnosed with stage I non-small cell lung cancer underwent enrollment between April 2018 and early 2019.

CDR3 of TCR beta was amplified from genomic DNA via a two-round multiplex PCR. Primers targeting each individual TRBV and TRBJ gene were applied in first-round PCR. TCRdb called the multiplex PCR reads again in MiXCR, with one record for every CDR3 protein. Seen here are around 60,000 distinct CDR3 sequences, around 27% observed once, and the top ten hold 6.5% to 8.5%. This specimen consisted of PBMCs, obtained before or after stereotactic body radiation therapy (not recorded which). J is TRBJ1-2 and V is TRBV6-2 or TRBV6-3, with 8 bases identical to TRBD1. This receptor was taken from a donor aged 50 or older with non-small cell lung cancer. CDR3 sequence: CASALTGVWANYGYTF. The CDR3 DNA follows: TGTGCCAGCGCCCTGACAGGGGTGTGGGCTAACTATGGCTACACCTTC.